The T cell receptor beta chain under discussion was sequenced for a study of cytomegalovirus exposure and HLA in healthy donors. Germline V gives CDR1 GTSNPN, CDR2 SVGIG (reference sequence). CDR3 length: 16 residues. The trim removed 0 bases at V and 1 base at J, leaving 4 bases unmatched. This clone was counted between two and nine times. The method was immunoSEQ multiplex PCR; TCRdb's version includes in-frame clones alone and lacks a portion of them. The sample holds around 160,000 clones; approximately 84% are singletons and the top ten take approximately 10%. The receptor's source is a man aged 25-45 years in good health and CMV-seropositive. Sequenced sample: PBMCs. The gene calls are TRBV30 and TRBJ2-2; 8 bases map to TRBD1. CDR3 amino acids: CAWSVLRGRNTGELFF. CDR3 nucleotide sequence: TGTGCCTGGAGTGTACTCAGGGGGCGGAACACCGGGGAGCTGTTTTTT.